This TCR beta chain emerged from a study of cytomegalovirus exposure and HLA in healthy donors. The CDR3 is 14 residues long. The germline V gene has CDR1 SGHVS and CDR2 FNYEAQ. V was pared by 0 bases and J by 7 bases, with 12 bases between. When sampled, the donors appeared nominally healthy, though they likely had unrecorded immune exposures. The primer mix had 60 Vbeta and 13 Jbeta primers. Sequencing used immunoSEQ multiplex PCR; TCRdb keeps in-frame clones, though not all of them. The sample consists of 93,000 or so clones, 84% of them appearing once. Sequenced material: PBMCs. The J gene is TRBJ1-1, the V gene TRBV7-6; D is uncertain. This TCR was recovered from a woman between 18 and 29 years old in good health and CMV-seropositive. CDR3 DNA: TGTGCCAGCAGCTTAGCGGGAGAGTCGGGTGAAGCTTTCTTT. Its protein is CASSLAGESGEAFF.